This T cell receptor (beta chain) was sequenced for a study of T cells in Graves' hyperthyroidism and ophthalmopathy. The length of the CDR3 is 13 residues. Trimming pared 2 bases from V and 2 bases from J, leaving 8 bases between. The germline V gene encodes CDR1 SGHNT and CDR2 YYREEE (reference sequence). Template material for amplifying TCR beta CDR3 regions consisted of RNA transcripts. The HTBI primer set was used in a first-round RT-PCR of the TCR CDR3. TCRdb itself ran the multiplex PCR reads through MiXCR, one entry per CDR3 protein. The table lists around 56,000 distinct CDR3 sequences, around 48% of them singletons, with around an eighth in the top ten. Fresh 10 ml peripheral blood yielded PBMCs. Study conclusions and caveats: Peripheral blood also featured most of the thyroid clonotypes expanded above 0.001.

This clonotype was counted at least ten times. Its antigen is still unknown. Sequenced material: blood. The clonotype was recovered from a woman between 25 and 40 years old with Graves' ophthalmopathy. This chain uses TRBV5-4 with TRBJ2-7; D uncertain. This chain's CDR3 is CASSFERTYEQYF. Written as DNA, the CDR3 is TGTGCCAGCAGCTTTGAACGGACCTACGAGCAGTACTTC.